These 6 T cell receptor beta chains were all obtained from the same sample, sequenced in a study of cytomegalovirus exposure and HLA in healthy donors. The PCR employed 60 Vbeta primers together with 13 Jbeta primers. Sequencing used immunoSEQ multiplex PCR; TCRdb keeps in-frame clones, though not all of them. This sample has some 120,000 clones, with about three quarters found just once. Sequencing used PBMCs. The receptors were gathered from a woman aged 40-49 years in good health and CMV-seropositive.

V gene TRBV19 combines with J gene TRBJ1-1, with D unresolved. Germline-derived CDR1 and CDR2 are LNHDA and SQIVND (reference sequence). V gave up 6 bases and J gave up 3 bases, with 8 bases separating them. CDR3 length equals 12 residues. CDR3 loop: CASRLGYTEAFF. DNA for the CDR3: TGTGCCAGTAGGCTAGGTTACACTGAAGCTTTCTTT.

The chain employs TRBV7-2 and TRBJ1-2; D might be TRBD1 (5 bases). CDR1 is SGHTA and CDR2 is FQGNSA in the germline V gene. With 3 bases removed from V and 4 bases from J, the gap between germline ends came to 9 bases. The length of the CDR3 is 13 residues. CDR3: CASSLGGVYGYTF. The CDR3 DNA reads TGTGCCAGCAGCTTGGGAGGGGTCTATGGCTACACCTTC.

This chain connects TRBV5-4 to TRBJ1-2, with TRBD1 matching over 7 bases. This CDR3 is 12 amino acids long. V gave up 8 bases and J gave up 4 bases; unmatched junction bases: 5. In germline, CDR1 is SGHNT, CDR2 YYREEE (reference sequence). CDR3 sequence reads: CASQQGTYGYTF. DNA of the CDR3: TGTGCCAGTCAACAGGGGACCTATGGCTACACCTTC. Variable domain in full (rest from reference TRBV5-4 and TRBJ1-2): ETGVTQSPTHLIKTRGQQVTLRCSSQSGHNTVSWYQQALGQGPQFIFQYYREEENGRGNFPPRFSGLQFPNYSSELNVNALELDDSALYLCASQQGTYGYTFGSGTRLTVV.

This chain uses TRBV19 with TRBJ1-5; D is perhaps TRBD1 (5 bases). There are 13 residues in the CDR3. Trimming took 4 bases from V and 11 from J, leaving 15 bases between them. From germline, CDR1 is LNHDA and CDR2 SQIVND (reference sequence). The CDR3 DNA reads TGTGCCAGTAGTACTTCAGGGTCCGTGACCCAGCATTTT. Amino acid sequence: CASSTSGSVTQHF.

The CDR3 DNA is TGTGCCATCAGTGAGTCGATGAGCCTGAACACTGAAGCTTTCTTT. Translating it yields CAISESMSLNTEAFF. V gene TRBV10-3 combines with J gene TRBJ1-1; D not resolved. From germline, CDR1 is ENHRY and CDR2 SYGVKD. Trimming removed 0 bases from V and 0 bases from J, with 8 bases in between. This CDR3 spans 15 amino acids.

V is TRBV12-5 and J is TRBJ2-1; D not resolved. Germline values: CDR1 LGHNT, CDR2 FRNRAP. The CDR3 runs 14 residues. V was clipped by 8 bases and J by 0 bases, with 11 bases between them. DNA for the CDR3: TGTGCTAGTTCGCAGGTCAGCTCCTACAATGAGCAGTTCTTC. It is translated as CASSQVSSYNEQFF.